The 5 T cell receptor beta chains below come from one sample, sequenced in a study of cytomegalovirus exposure and HLA in healthy donors. Researchers ran the PCR with 60 Vbeta and 13 Jbeta primers. The method was immunoSEQ multiplex PCR; TCRdb's version includes in-frame clones alone and lacks a portion of them. The data hold about 59,000 clones, with about four fifths observed a single time. The sequenced sample consisted of PBMCs. The receptors stem from a woman in her thirties or forties in good health and CMV-seronegative.

The CDR3 DNA follows: TGTGCCAGCAGCTTAAAAGAGTTGAACACTGAAGCTTTCTTT. It encodes CASSLKELNTEAFF. V usage is TRBV11-1 and J usage is TRBJ1-1; D ambiguous. Germline CDR1 reads SGHAT; CDR2 reads FQDESV (reference sequence). This CDR3 has 14 residues. V was clipped by 2 bases and J by 0 bases, with 7 bases between them.

This clone was observed once. The rearrangement links TRBV29-1 to TRBJ2-1; 8 bases fit TRBD1. V lost 6 bases to trimming and J lost 9 bases; unmatched junction nucleotides: 16. The CDR3 totals 15 residues. Germline V CDR1 and CDR2: SQVTM, ANQGSEA. For the CDR3, the DNA is TGCAGCGTCCACGAGACAGGGGTTGCATGGGGTGAGCAGTTCTTC. Amino acid sequence: CSVHETGVAWGEQFF.

The V gene is TRBV29-1, the J gene TRBJ2-5; 9 nucleotides agree with TRBD1. CDR3 length equals 16 residues. The germline CDR1 and CDR2 sequences are SQVTM and ANQGSEA. Germline trimming cut 5 bases from V and 2 bases from J; bases unmatched to any gene: 12. CDR3 loop: CSVIGYRDREQETQYF. For the CDR3, the DNA is TGCAGCGTTATCGGATACCGGGACAGGGAACAAGAGACCCAGTACTTC.

V and J are TRBV7-9 and TRBJ1-1, with no clear D. V lost 2 bases and J lost 3, with 7 bases in between. Germline CDR1 reads SEHNR; CDR2 reads FQNEAQ (reference sequence). This CDR3 has 13 residues. CDR3 amino acids: CASSLNRDTEAFF. The CDR3 DNA reads as TGTGCCAGCAGCTTAAATCGGGACACTGAAGCTTTCTTT.

V usage is TRBV4-1 and J usage is TRBJ2-1, with D uncertain. Trimming shortened V by 1 base and J by 0 bases, and 13 bases separated the two germline ends. The CDR3 has 17 amino acids. Germline values: CDR1 MGHRA, CDR2 YSYEKL. The CDR3 region is CASSQVLMRHSYNEQFF. The CDR3 coding sequence is TGCGCCAGCAGCCAAGTATTAATGCGACACTCCTACAATGAGCAGTTCTTC.